A single sample is the source of the 17 T cell receptor beta chains below, sequenced in a study of Graves' ophthalmopathy and Graves' hyperthyroidism. The TCR beta CDR3 regions underwent amplification from RNA transcripts. HTBI primers served in a first-round RT-PCR, which a second-round multiplex PCR followed. TCRdb used MiXCR to reprocess the multiplex PCR reads, holding one entry per CDR3 protein. This table holds 1 million to 1.3 million distinct CDR3 sequences, 36% found once. Input material: peripheral blood or thyroid tissue (not recorded which). These TCRs come from an adult man with Graves' hyperthyroidism.

This clonotype was recorded at least ten times. V is TRBV4-3 and J is TRBJ2-7; no firm D call. Germline V gene sequence: CDR1 LGHNA, CDR2 YSLEER. With 0 bases removed from V and 3 bases from J, the gap between germline ends came to 12 bases. The CDR3 covers 15 residues. In DNA form, the CDR3 reads TGCGCCAGCAGCCAAGAGGTTACAGTCAGCTACGAGCAGTACTTC. Encoded protein: CASSQEVTVSYEQYF.

This clonotype showed up just a few times. This chain connects TRBV4-3 to TRBJ1-1; D gene ambiguous. The CDR3 totals 15 residues. V was pared by 3 bases and J by 6 bases, with 17 bases between. The V gene's germline CDR1 is LGHNA and CDR2 YSLEER. CDR3 DNA: TGCGCCAGCAGCCATTCATTATCCCAATCCGCTGAAGCTTTCTTT. Translation gives CASSHSLSQSAEAFF.

This clonotype was detected only once. The J gene is TRBJ1-1, the V gene TRBV20-1; D may be TRBD1 (6 bases). The CDR3 sequence is 13 residues long. The V gene lost 6 bases and the J gene lost 8 bases, with 19 bases spanning the gap. Germline lookup yields CDR1 DFQATT and CDR2 SNEGSKA (reference sequence). In DNA form, the CDR3 reads TGCAGTGCCATAGACGTGGGGGGCCTAGAAGCTTTCTTT. It yields the protein CSAIDVGGLEAFF.

The rearrangement uses TRBV20-1 and TRBJ1-5, with D hard to call. The V end was cut by 4 bases, the J end by 4 bases, with 8 bases between. The CDR3 consists of 12 residues. CDR1 and CDR2 from the germline V gene are DFQATT and SNEGSKA (reference sequence). The CDR3 region is CSAITGNQPQHF. In nucleotides, the CDR3 is TGCAGTGCTATAACCGGGAATCAGCCCCAGCATTTT.

This clonotype has more than one count but fewer than ten. The chain uses TRBV6-2 or TRBV6-3 and TRBJ2-7, with TRBD1 matching 7 bases. Germline V gene sequence: CDR1 MNHEY, CDR2 SVGEGT. The CDR3 consists of 11 residues. V lost 6 bases, J lost 11 bases, and 7 bases stayed unmatched. The CDR3 sequence: CASSLGDSEYF. The CDR3, as DNA: TGTGCCAGCAGCCTCGGGGACAGCGAGTACTTC.

This clonotype was detected a few times. The genes are TRBV12-5 and TRBJ1-2; D is uncertain. The CDR3 spans 11 residues. V was pared by 4 bases and J by 8 bases, with 8 bases between. CDR1 and CDR2 (germline): LGHNT, FRNRAP. The CDR3 here is CASGSPSGYTF. The DNA for the CDR3 is TGTGCTAGTGGTTCCCCTTCGGGCTACACCTTC. Drawing the rest from reference TRBV12-5 and TRBJ1-2, the complete variable domain is DARVTQTPRHKVTEMGQEVTMRCQPILGHNTVFWYRQTMMQGLELLAYFRNRAPLDDSGMPKDRFSAEMPDATLATLKIQPSEPRDSAVYFCASGSPSGYTFGSGTRLTVV.

The chain recombines TRBV5-1 with TRBJ1-2; D not certain. The V gene's germline CDR1 is SGHRS and CDR2 YFSETQ. The V end was cut by 4 bases, the J end by 4 bases, with 17 bases between. CDR3 length: 15 amino acids. As DNA, the CDR3 is TGCGCCAGCAGCAACGAACATACGGCTTTCTATGGCTACACCTTC. Residues: CASSNEHTAFYGYTF.

This clonotype was found many times. CDR3 nucleotide sequence: TGTGCCATCAGTGAGTCTTGGGACAGGGGTAACAACGAGCAGTACTTC. Protein: CAISESWDRGNNEQYF. The rearrangement links TRBV10-3 to TRBJ2-7, with 10 bases matching TRBD1. Germline CDR1 and CDR2: ENHRY and SYGVKD. Unmatched junction bases numbered 7, after V lost 0 bases and J lost 5 bases. The CDR3 extends over 16 amino acids.

The chain combines TRBV7-2 with TRBJ2-3; no clear D. Per the germline V gene, CDR1 is SGHTA and CDR2 is FQGNSA. The V and J ends lost 6 bases and 3 bases respectively, with 10 bases between them. This CDR3 is 13 amino acids long. The CDR3 region is CASSRARTDTQYF. DNA for the CDR3: TGTGCCAGCAGTCGGGCTCGTACAGATACGCAGTATTTT.

The J gene is TRBJ2-7, the V gene TRBV5-8; D is possibly TRBD2 (6 bases). V was trimmed by 6 bases and J by 3 bases, leaving 19 bases between them. The CDR3 spans 15 residues. Germline V gene sequence: CDR1 SGHTS, CDR2 YDEGEE. The CDR3 sequence is CASTIKGGGFYEQYF. The CDR3 nucleotides are TGTGCCAGCACCATCAAGGGAGGAGGTTTCTACGAGCAGTACTTC.

The gene calls are TRBV7-9 and TRBJ2-3; 9 positions match TRBD2. The germline CDR1 and CDR2 sequences are SEHNR and FQNEAQ (reference sequence). This CDR3 has 15 residues. With 4 bases clipped from V and 3 bases from J, the junction kept 5 bases outside the gene matches. CDR3 residues: CASSSPGLATDTQYF. As DNA, the CDR3 is TGTGCCAGCAGCTCCCCGGGACTAGCAACAGATACGCAGTATTTT. Variable domain in full (rest from reference TRBV7-9 and TRBJ2-3): DTGVSQNPRHKITKRGQNVTFRCDPISEHNRLYWYRQTLGQGPEFLTYFQNEAQLEKSRLLSDRFSAERPKGSFSTLEIQRTEQGDSAMYLCASSSPGLATDTQYFGPGTRLTVL.

This clonotype was found a few times. This chain connects TRBV7-6 to TRBJ2-3; maybe TRBD1 (5 bases). V was cut by 3 bases and J by 0 bases, with 10 bases left in between. The germline V gene encodes CDR1 SGHVS and CDR2 FNYEAQ. The CDR3 extends over 15 amino acids. For the CDR3, the DNA is TGTGCCAGCAGCTTCTCCAGGGCCAGCACAGATACGCAGTATTTT. Its protein product is CASSFSRASTDTQYF.

The chain has TRBV14 and TRBJ2-7; D is possibly TRBD1 (6 bases). The ends were cut back, 3 bases at V and 2 bases at J, with 14 bases in the middle. There are 15 residues in the CDR3. Germline lookup yields CDR1 SGHDN and CDR2 FVKESK. This chain's CDR3 is CASSHPGHLPYEQYF. The CDR3 nucleotides are TGTGCCAGCAGCCACCCGGGACATTTACCCTACGAGCAGTACTTC. The whole variable domain, remainder taken from reference TRBV14 and TRBJ2-7, is EAGVTQFPSHSVIEKGQTVTLRCDPISGHDNLYWYRRVMGKEIKFLLHFVKESKQDESGMPNNRFLAERTGGTYSTLKVQPAELEDSGVYFCASSHPGHLPYEQYFGPGTRLTVT.

The V call is TRBV12-3 or TRBV12-4, the J call TRBJ2-2; weak D call: TRBD2 (6 bases). The CDR3 totals 15 residues. Trimming pared 6 bases from V and 3 bases from J, leaving 14 bases between. CDR3 sequence reads: CASRDRGLHTGELFF. The CDR3 DNA reads as TGTGCCAGCAGAGATCGGGGGTTACACACCGGGGAGCTGTTTTTT.

There are a few counts of this clonotype. The rearrangement uses TRBV5-8 and TRBJ1-2; 12 bases are a match to TRBD1. The CDR3 has 17 amino acids. With V trimmed by 4 bases and J by 1 base, 8 bases remained unmatched. Per germline, CDR1 SGHTS and CDR2 YDEGEE. DNA for the CDR3: TGTGCCAGCAGCCCGGGGACAGGGGGCCTTTTTAACTATGGCTACACCTTC. This sequence encodes CASSPGTGGLFNYGYTF. The full variable domain, its missing parts supplied by reference TRBV5-8 and TRBJ1-2, is EAGVTQSPTHLIKTRGQQATLRCSPISGHTSVYWYQQALGLGLQFLLWYDEGEERNRGNFPPRFSGRQFPNYSSELNVNALELEDSALYLCASSPGTGGLFNYGYTFGSGTRLTVV.

At least ten counts were recorded for this clonotype. V and J are TRBV20-1 and TRBJ2-5; no clear D. The CDR3 loop spans 15 amino acids. Trimming left V 1 base short and J 4 bases short, with 16 bases between. CDR1 and CDR2 (germline): DFQATT, SNEGSKA (reference sequence). The CDR3 reads CSARGAQNVGETQYF. The DNA of the CDR3 is TGCAGTGCTAGAGGCGCCCAGAACGTGGGAGAGACCCAGTACTTC.

This clonotype has only a few counts. This chain joins TRBV11-1 and TRBJ2-7; 7 positions agree with TRBD1. Unmatched junction bases numbered 9, after V lost 7 bases and J lost 3 bases. This CDR3 has 14 residues. Looked up from germline, CDR1 is SGHAT and CDR2 is FQDESV (reference sequence). The CDR3 loop reads CASNNRDRYYEQYF. In nucleotides, the CDR3 is TGTGCCAGCAACAACCGGGACAGATACTACGAGCAGTACTTC.